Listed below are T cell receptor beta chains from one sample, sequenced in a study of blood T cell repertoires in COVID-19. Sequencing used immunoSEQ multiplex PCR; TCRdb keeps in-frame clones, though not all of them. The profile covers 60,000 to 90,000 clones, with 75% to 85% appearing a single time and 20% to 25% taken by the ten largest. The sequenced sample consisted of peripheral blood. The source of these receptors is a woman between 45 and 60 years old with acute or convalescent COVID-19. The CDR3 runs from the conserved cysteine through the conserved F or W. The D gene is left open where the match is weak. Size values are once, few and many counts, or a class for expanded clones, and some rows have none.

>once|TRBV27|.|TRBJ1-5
TGTGCCAGCAGCCCCAGGGGTAACGGGCCCCAGCATTTT
CASSPRGNGPQHF
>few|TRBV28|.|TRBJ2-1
TGTGCCAGCAGCCCGTCCGAGCGGTACAATGAGCAGTTCTTC
CASSPSERYNEQFF
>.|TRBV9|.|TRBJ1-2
TGTGCCAGCAGCGGGTCGACAGGAAGCTATGGCTACACCTTC
CASSGSTGSYGYTF
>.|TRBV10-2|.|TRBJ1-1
TGCGCCAGCAGTGTGCAGGGGAAGGCTGAAGCTTTCTTT
CASSVQGKAEAFF
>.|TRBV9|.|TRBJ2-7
TGTGCCAGCAGCGTAGGTCCGGGGGAGGCCGACGAGCAGTACTTC
CASSVGPGEADEQYF
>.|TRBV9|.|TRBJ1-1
TGTGCCAGCAGTCAGGGGTCGAACACTGAAGCTTTCTTT
CASSQGSNTEAFF
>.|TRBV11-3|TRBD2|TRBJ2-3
TGTGCCAGCAGCAAGGACGGGGGGACAGATACGCAGTATTTT
CASSKDGGTDTQYF
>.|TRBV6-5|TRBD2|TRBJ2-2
TGTGCCAGCAGAAAGAGCGGGGGACACACCGGGGAGCTGTTTTTT
CASRKSGGHTGELFF
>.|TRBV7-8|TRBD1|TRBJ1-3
TGTGCCAGCAGCCATGAGGGACAGTTCCAGAGTTTT
CASSHEGQFQSF
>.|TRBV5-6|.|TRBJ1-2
TGTGCCAGCAGCCCTGGACCGGGGGACTATGGCTACACCTTC
CASSPGPGDYGYTF
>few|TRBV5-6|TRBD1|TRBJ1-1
TGTGCCAGCAGCCTCGGGACAGGCCGCCTCATGAACACTGAAGCTTTCTTT
CASSLGTGRLMNTEAFF
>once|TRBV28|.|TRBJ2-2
TGTGCCAGCAGACCCGACAGACCCGGGGAGCTGTTTTTT
CASRPDRPGELFF
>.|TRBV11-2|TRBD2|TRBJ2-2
TGTGCCAGCAGCCAAAGCGGAGCGGGAGGAATTGGCGGGGAGCTGTTTTTT
CASSQSGAGGIGGELFF
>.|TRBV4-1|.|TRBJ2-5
TGCGCCAGCAGCCTGCACCGGGACACCCAAGAGACCCAGTACTTC
CASSLHRDTQETQYF
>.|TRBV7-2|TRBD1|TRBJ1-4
TGTGCCAGCAGCCAGGGGGCTGCAACTAATGAAAAACTGTTTTTT
CASSQGAATNEKLFF
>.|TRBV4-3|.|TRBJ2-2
TGCGCCAGCAGCCAAGACTATACCGGGGAGCTGTTTTTT
CASSQDYTGELFF
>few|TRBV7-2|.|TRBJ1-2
TGTGCCAGCAGCTTAATGGGGGGGCGATACACCTTC
CASSLMGGRYTF
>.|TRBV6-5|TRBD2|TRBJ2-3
TGTGCCAGCACCAGCGGAGATAGCGGGAGTACGCAGTATTTT
CASTSGDSGSTQYF
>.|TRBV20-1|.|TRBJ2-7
TGCAGTGCTACCCCCAGTTACGAGCAGTACTTC
CSATPSYEQYF
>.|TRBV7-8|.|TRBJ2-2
TGTGCCAGCAGCTTACTACCCAATCCCACCGGGGAGCTGTTTTTT
CASSLLPNPTGELFF
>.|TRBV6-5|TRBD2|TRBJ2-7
TGTGCCAGCGGCGGGAGCTCCTACGAGCAGTACTTC
CASGGSSYEQYF
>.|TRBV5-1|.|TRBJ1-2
TGCGCCAGCAGCTTTGGTTCGGTTGGTGGCTACACCTTC
CASSFGSVGGYTF
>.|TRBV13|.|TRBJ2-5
TGTGCCAGCAGCCGCAGGGCGCGGCAAGAGACCCAGTACTTC
CASSRRARQETQYF
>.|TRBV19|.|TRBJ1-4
TGTGCCAGTAGCCAGGGGACTAATGAAAAACTGTTTTTT
CASSQGTNEKLFF
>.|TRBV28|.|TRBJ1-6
TGTGCCAGCAGAGCCGGACGGGGTTATAATTCACCCCTCCACTTT
CASRAGRGYNSPLHF
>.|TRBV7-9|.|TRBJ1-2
TGTGCCAGCAGCTTAGGCCAGGGAAGTTATGGCTACACCTTC
CASSLGQGSYGYTF
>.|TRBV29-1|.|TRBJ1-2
TGCAGCGTTGAGGGGGGGCAGAATAACTATGGCTACACCTTC
CSVEGGQNNYGYTF
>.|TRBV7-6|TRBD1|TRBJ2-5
TGTGCCAGCAGCCTCTCTTTAAGGGTCAGGGGGCGAGAGACCCAGTACTTC
CASSLSLRVRGRETQYF
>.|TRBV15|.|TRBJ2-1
TGTGCCACCAGACGGTCCCGGCGGGACCTAGGCTACAATGAGCAGTTCTTC
CATRRSRRDLGYNEQFF
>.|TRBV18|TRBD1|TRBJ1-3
TGTGCCAGCTCCCCCCGACAGGGTTCTGGAAACACCATATATTTT
CASSPRQGSGNTIYF
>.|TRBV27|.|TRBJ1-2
TGTGCCAGCAGGCCTGGGGTGGGGAGTGGCTACACCTTC
CASRPGVGSGYTF
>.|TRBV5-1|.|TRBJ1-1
TGCGCCAGCAGCTTGGGACTTAGGAACACTGAAGCTTTCTTT
CASSLGLRNTEAFF
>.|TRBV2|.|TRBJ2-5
TGTGCCAGCAGTGGGAGACTAGTTAGGCAAGAGACCCAGTACTTC
CASSGRLVRQETQYF
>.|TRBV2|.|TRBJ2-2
TGTGCCAGCACAAACACCGGGGAGCTGTTTTTT
CASTNTGELFF
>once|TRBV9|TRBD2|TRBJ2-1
TGTGCCAGCAGCCAGTCCCCCGGGACTAGCGGGATCCACAATGAGCAGTTCTTC
CASSQSPGTSGIHNEQFF
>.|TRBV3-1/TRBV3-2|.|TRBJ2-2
TGTGCCAGCAGCCTAAGGGGCACCGGGGAGCTGTTTTTT
CASSLRGTGELFF
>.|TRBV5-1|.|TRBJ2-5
TGCGCCAGCAGCTTGCGGGGGGCTATTCAAGAGACCCAGTACTTC
CASSLRGAIQETQYF
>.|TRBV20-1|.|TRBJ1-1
TGCAGTGCTCGCGTGGCAGCGGAAGCTTTCTTT
CSARVAAEAFF
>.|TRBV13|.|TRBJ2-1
TGTGCCAGCGAGGTATGGACTATCAATGAGCAGTTCTTC
CASEVWTINEQFF
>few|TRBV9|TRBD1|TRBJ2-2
TGTGCCAGCAGCGTCAGGACAGGGGTTACCGGGGAGCTGTTTTTT
CASSVRTGVTGELFF
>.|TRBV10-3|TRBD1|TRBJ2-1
TGTGCCACCGCCCGGACAGGGGAAGGAAGCTCCTACAATGAGCAGTTCTTC
CATARTGEGSSYNEQFF
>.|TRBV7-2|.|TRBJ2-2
TGTGCCAGCAGCTTCCTTTTATTGGGGAGATCGAACACCGGGGAGCTGTTTTTT
CASSFLLLGRSNTGELFF
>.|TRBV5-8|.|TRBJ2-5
TGTGCCAGCAGCAACCGGGACTTCCGTCTACAAGAGACCCAGTACTTC
CASSNRDFRLQETQYF
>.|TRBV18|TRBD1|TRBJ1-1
TGTGCCAGCTCACCCAAAGGGACAGGGAATAGCTTTACTGAAGCTTTCTTT
CASSPKGTGNSFTEAFF
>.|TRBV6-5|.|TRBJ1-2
TGTGCCAGCAGTTATGGTGGAGGGGCACATATCTATGGCTACACCTTC
CASSYGGGAHIYGYTF
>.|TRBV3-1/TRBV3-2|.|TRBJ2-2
TGTGCCAGCAGCCCGTTAGCGGTTTACACCGGGGAGCTGTTTTTT
CASSPLAVYTGELFF